This T cell receptor beta chain was identified during a study of cytomegalovirus exposure and HLA in healthy donors. Background on the study: Most genotyped donors, 65% to 85% of 398, had Caucasian-associated genetic ancestry.

Overall study results and limits: Sequence variants that were highly shared formed a cluster that was likely a sequencing artifact.

The PCR contained 60 Vbeta and 13 Jbeta primers. Measured with immunoSEQ multiplex PCR; TCRdb has only the in-frame clones, and not every one. Of approximately 170,000 clones in the sample, approximately 70% were seen once. The donors were healthy bone marrow donors. Details on this clone: Its antigen is as yet unknown.

Germline assignment: CDR1 MNHEY and CDR2 SMNVEV (reference sequence). CDR3 length: 13 amino acids. V was trimmed by 8 bases and J by 0 bases, leaving 8 bases between them. Sequencing input: PBMCs. The chain couples TRBV27 to TRBJ2-1; D call uncertain. The receptor was isolated from a woman aged 25-40 years in good health and CMV-seropositive. The CDR3 loop reads CASGLSSYNEQFF. DNA for the CDR3: TGTGCCAGCGGTCTGAGCTCCTACAATGAGCAGTTCTTC.